One sample yielded the 10 T cell receptor beta chains listed below, sequenced in a study of T cell responses to AZD1222 COVID-19 vaccine. This table comes from immunoSEQ multiplex PCR, and its TCRdb copy is limited to in-frame clones, with some not included. This sample has roughly 100,000 clones, with 90% found just once. Sequencing was performed on peripheral blood, taken on day 0 of AZD1222 vaccination. The receptors were gathered from an adult in good health.

The chain couples TRBV5-1 to TRBJ2-1, with TRBD2 identical over 9 bases. Germline V gene lookup returns CDR1 SGHRS and CDR2 YFSETQ. With V trimmed by 1 base and J by 7 bases, 6 bases remained unmatched. The CDR3 length is 15 residues. CDR3 loop: CASSLRAGGQNEQFF. CDR3 DNA: TGCGCCAGCAGCTTGCGGGCGGGGGGGCAGAATGAGCAGTTCTTC.

This rearrangement joins TRBV6-5 to TRBJ1-2, with 10 bases fitting TRBD1. V shed 7 bases, J shed 5 bases, and the junction held 10 bases outside the gene matches. CDR3 size: 15 residues. Germline V gene sequence: CDR1 MNHEY, CDR2 SVGAGI. CDR3 amino acids: CASTRQGAGVYGYTF. The DNA of the CDR3 is TGTGCCAGCACCAGACAGGGGGCAGGTGTTTATGGCTACACCTTC.

This clone showed up just once. This chain uses TRBV24-1 with TRBJ2-3; 13 bases agree with TRBD2. V trimming: 3 bases; J trimming: 4 bases; junction bases outside the gene matches: 3. The CDR3 consists of 16 residues. The germline gives CDR1 KGHDR, CDR2 SFDVKD. The CDR3 DNA is TGTGCCACCAGTGATCGACTAGCGGGGGGATCAGATACGCAGTATTTT. Protein product: CATSDRLAGGSDTQYF.

The chain is built from TRBV27 and TRBJ2-7; D perhaps matches TRBD2 (6 bases). CDR3 size: 13 residues. Germline V gene data show CDR1 as MNHEY and CDR2 as SMNVEV (reference sequence). Trimming shortened V by 5 bases and J by 5 bases, and 13 bases separated the two germline ends. The CDR3 region has the DNA TGTGCCAGCAGTCGTCAGGGAGGCAACGAGCAGTACTTC. Translating gives CASSRQGGNEQYF.

The rearrangement uses TRBV5-5 and TRBJ2-5; no reliable D call. V was cut by 4 bases and J by 7 bases, with 11 bases left in between. Looked up from germline, CDR1 is SGHKS and CDR2 is YYEKEE (reference sequence). This CDR3 contains 12 residues. The CDR3 sequence: CASSDLSGTQYF. DNA of the CDR3: TGTGCCAGCAGCGATCTTAGTGGGACCCAGTACTTC.

This clone was counted once. The chain uses TRBV2 and TRBJ2-2, with D possibly TRBD1 on 5 matching bases. V gave up 4 bases and J gave up 8 bases, with 17 bases separating them. CDR1 is SNHLY, CDR2 FYNNEI, per germline. The CDR3 contains 15 residues. The CDR3 protein is CASSGTLKTWGELFF. The CDR3, as DNA: TGTGCCAGCAGTGGGACACTCAAGACTTGGGGGGAGCTGTTTTTT.

V usage is TRBV29-1 and J usage is TRBJ2-5, with D perhaps matching TRBD1 or TRBD2 (5 bases each). The length of the CDR3 is 15 residues. Per the germline V gene, CDR1 is SQVTM and CDR2 is ANQGSEA. Trimming shortened V by 0 bases and J by 7 bases, and 18 bases separated the two germline ends. The CDR3 is CSVEDEGRADGTQYF. The CDR3 region has the DNA TGCAGCGTTGAAGATGAGGGGCGGGCTGACGGGACCCAGTACTTC.

The chain combines TRBV29-1 with TRBJ1-2; TRBD1 is a possible D gene (5 bases). The germline V gene encodes CDR1 SQVTM and CDR2 ANQGSEA. Trimming removed 4 bases from V and 4 bases from J, with 13 bases in between. The length of the CDR3 is 13 residues. The CDR3 DNA sequence: TGCAGCGTTGGACAGAAACAATCCTATGGCTACACCTTC. As protein: CSVGQKQSYGYTF. Filled out from reference TRBV29-1 and TRBJ1-2, the complete variable domain reads SAVISQKPSRDICQRGTSLTIQCQVDSQVTMMFWYRQQPGQSLTLIATANQGSEATYESGFVIDKFPISRPNLTFSTLTVSNMSPEDSSIYLCSVGQKQSYGYTFGSGTRLTVV.

The chain carries TRBV19 and TRBJ1-5, with D unresolved. Trimming cost V 5 bases and J 5 bases, with 22 bases left between them. The CDR3 covers 17 residues. Per germline, CDR1 LNHDA and CDR2 SQIVND (reference sequence). The CDR3 loop reads CASSLPPEAGKYQPQHF. In nucleotides, the CDR3 is TGTGCCAGTAGTCTCCCTCCGGAGGCCGGGAAATATCAGCCCCAGCATTTT.

The rearrangement joins TRBV3-1 (or the pseudogene TRBV3-2) to TRBJ2-3, with a possible D match to TRBD2 (6 bases). From germline, CDR1 is LGHDT and CDR2 YNNKEL (reference sequence). CDR3 length equals 14 residues. The germline V and J ends were trimmed by 4 bases and 0 bases, with 8 bases remaining between them. The CDR3, as DNA: TGTGCCAGCAGCCTGGGGGGTAGCACAGATACGCAGTATTTT. Amino acid sequence: CASSLGGSTDTQYF.